The 10 T cell receptor beta chains given below trace back to one sample, sequenced in a study of cytomegalovirus exposure and HLA in healthy donors. PCR used 60 Vbeta primers and 13 Jbeta primers. Generated by immunoSEQ multiplex PCR, the TCRdb table keeps only in-frame clones and is missing some. The table has 150,000 to 200,000 clones, approximately 80% seen once. The sample comprised PBMCs. The receptors originated from a woman between 40 and 50 years old in good health and CMV-seropositive.

This chain links TRBV6-5 with TRBJ2-7; 10 bases fit TRBD1. Per germline, CDR1 MNHEY and CDR2 SVGAGI. This CDR3 has 14 amino acids. Trimming at V came to 7 bases and at J to 4 bases, leaving 7 bases not matched to a gene. The CDR3 DNA sequence: TGTGCCAGCAAGCGGGACAGGGGTGTTTACGAGCAGTACTTC. It specifies CASKRDRGVYEQYF.

Only a few counts were recorded for this clone. This rearrangement joins TRBV19 to TRBJ2-2; 10 nucleotides line up with TRBD2. V gave up 3 bases and J gave up 4 bases; unmatched junction bases: 5. Per the germline V gene, CDR1 is LNHDA and CDR2 is SQIVND (reference sequence). The CDR3 has 16 residues. The CDR3 region is CASSMGLAGATGELFF. The CDR3 nucleotides are TGTGCCAGTAGTATGGGGCTAGCGGGAGCCACCGGGGAGCTGTTTTTT.

This clone has a handful of counts. The chain employs TRBV28 and TRBJ2-1; D may be TRBD2 (6 bases). From germline, CDR1 is MDHEN and CDR2 SYDVKM. The CDR3 spans 15 residues. The germline V and J ends were trimmed by 6 bases and 0 bases, with 12 bases remaining between them. Here the CDR3 DNA reads TGTGCCAGCAGGGTACCGGGACTCTCCTACAATGAGCAGTTCTTC. Translating it yields CASRVPGLSYNEQFF.

The chain combines TRBV25-1 with TRBJ1-2; 8 positions agree with TRBD1. Germline V gene data show CDR1 as MGHDK and CDR2 as SYGVNS. V shed 0 bases, J shed 5 bases, and the junction held 8 bases outside the gene matches. This CDR3 contains 16 residues. The DNA of the CDR3 is TGTGCCAGCAGTGAATATACAGGACAGGGCGAGTATGGCTACACCTTC. Residues: CASSEYTGQGEYGYTF.

The rearrangement joins TRBV5-4 to TRBJ2-2, with 9 bases lining up with TRBD2. CDR1 is SGHNT, CDR2 YYREEE, per germline (reference sequence). V trimming: 4 bases; J trimming: 4 bases; junction bases outside the gene matches: 11. The CDR3 covers 17 residues. CDR3 amino acids: CASSPGGLAGFTGELFF. CDR3 DNA: TGTGCCAGCAGCCCGGGGGGGCTAGCGGGATTCACCGGGGAGCTGTTTTTT.

V usage is TRBV6-6 and J usage is TRBJ2-3; the match to TRBD2 covers 7 bases. CDR1 MNHNY and CDR2 SVGAGI come from the germline V gene (reference sequence). With V trimmed by 4 bases and J by 2 bases, 3 bases remained unmatched. This CDR3 is built from 14 residues. The CDR3 spells CASSWGGVTDTQYF. Written as DNA, the CDR3 is TGTGCCAGCAGTTGGGGGGGAGTCACAGATACGCAGTATTTT.

This clone has a single count. The rearrangement uses TRBV7-2 and TRBJ1-1; possible D gene TRBD1, 6 bases. Germline V gene sequence: CDR1 SGHTA, CDR2 FQGNSA. CDR3 length: 14 amino acids. Trimming shortened V by 8 bases and J by 1 base, and 14 bases separated the two germline ends. CDR3 sequence: CASWVRGGNTEAFF. DNA for the CDR3: TGTGCCAGCTGGGTGAGGGGGGGGAACACTGAAGCTTTCTTT.

This clone was picked up one time. The genes are TRBV29-1 and TRBJ1-1; TRBD1 matches at 7 bases. J was trimmed by 12 bases and V by 5 bases; bases with no gene match: 12. CDR1 and CDR2 from the germline V gene are SQVTM and ANQGSEA. CDR3 size: 12 residues. The CDR3 reads CSVTGVQRPTFF. CDR3 sequence (DNA): TGCAGCGTTACAGGGGTCCAACGTCCCACTTTCTTT.

The chain has TRBV18 and TRBJ1-4; no definite D call. This CDR3 region has 13 residues. Germline values: CDR1 KGHSH, CDR2 LQKENI. Trimming left V 6 bases short and J 8 bases short, with 13 bases between. CDR3 coding DNA: TGTGCCAGCTCTCAATACTCCGGGGAAAAACTGTTTTTT. It translates to CASSQYSGEKLFF.

The chain has TRBV5-5 and TRBJ2-7, with D maybe TRBD2 (5 bases). Trimming took off 3 bases at V and 0 bases at J, with 13 bases between the two ends. Germline assignment: CDR1 SGHKS and CDR2 YYEKEE (reference sequence). The CDR3 runs 15 residues. For the CDR3, the DNA is TGTGCCAGCAGCTCCTTTCGGGGTAGCTCCTACGAGCAGTACTTC. Translation gives CASSSFRGSSYEQYF.